This is a list of T cell receptor beta chains from one sample in a study of cytomegalovirus exposure and HLA in healthy donors. Profiling relied on immunoSEQ multiplex PCR, and the TCRdb table lists in-frame clones only, not all of them. This sample has roughly 130,000 clones, with about 70% found just once. The sample was PBMCs. The receptors were gathered from a woman aged 40 to 50 in good health and CMV-seropositive. Both conserved end residues are part of each CDR3. The D gene is left open where the match is weak. Clone size is stated in some rows and not others, as once, few, many or a class when expanded.

cdr3_aa cdr3_nt d_call v_call cdr3_length clone_size j_call
CASSLGRQGAREQYF TGTGCCAGCAGTTTAGGGAGACAGGGGGCGCGAGAGCAGTACTTC TRBD1 TRBV28 15 once TRBJ2-7
CASSGDRAYEQYF TGTGCCAGCAGTGGGGACAGGGCCTACGAGCAGTACTTC TRBD1 TRBV27 13 NA TRBJ2-7
CASSLGEGYNSPLHF TGTGCCAGCAGCTTAGGGGAGGGGTATAATTCACCCCTCCACTTT NA TRBV7-2 15 NA TRBJ1-6
CASSQVGDRPNEKLFF TGCGCCAGCAGCCAAGTTGGGGACAGACCTAATGAAAAACTGTTTTTT TRBD1 TRBV4-1 16 NA TRBJ1-4
CASSKTSGSRTGELFF TGTGCCAGCAGCAAGACTAGCGGGAGTAGAACCGGGGAGCTGTTTTTT TRBD2 TRBV9 16 once TRBJ2-2
CASSLTGGGQPQHF TGTGCCAGCAGCTTGACAGGGGGGGGTCAGCCCCAGCATTTT TRBD1 TRBV7-9 14 NA TRBJ1-5
CASSLYRSNQPQHF TGTGCCAGCAGTTTATATCGGAGCAATCAGCCCCAGCATTTT NA TRBV28 14 NA TRBJ1-5
CASSSQAGVSGNEQFF TGTGCCAGCAGCTCCCAAGCGGGAGTGAGCGGGAATGAGCAGTTCTTC TRBD2 TRBV7-3 16 NA TRBJ2-1
CASSMRGIKEDAFF TGTGCCAGCAGTATGAGGGGGATCAAGGAGGACGCGTTCTTT NA TRBV28 14 NA TRBJ1-1
CASSRGQGPIFGNEQYF TGTGCCAGCAGCAGGGGACAGGGGCCGATATTTGGCAACGAGCAGTACTTC TRBD1 TRBV5-4 17 NA TRBJ2-7
CASSLGRARADTQYF TGCGCCAGCAGCTTGGGCAGGGCTCGGGCAGATACGCAGTATTTT NA TRBV5-1 15 NA TRBJ2-3
CASSWQGASYEQYF TGTGCCAGTAGTTGGCAGGGGGCTTCCTACGAGCAGTACTTC TRBD1 TRBV19 14 few TRBJ2-7
CASSPGQGHSYEQYF TGTGCCAGCAGCCCGGGACAGGGACACTCCTACGAGCAGTACTTC TRBD1 TRBV7-2 15 NA TRBJ2-7
CASRRRQNLNYGYTF TGTGCCAGCAGACGGCGACAGAACCTTAACTATGGCTACACCTTC NA TRBV28 15 NA TRBJ1-2
CATSREIGDMLRGYTF TGTGCCACCAGCAGAGAAATTGGGGACATGTTAAGGGGCTACACCTTC NA TRBV15 16 NA TRBJ1-2